This TCR beta chain was retrieved from a study of blood T cell repertoires in COVID-19. Assay: immunoSEQ multiplex PCR; the TCRdb copy retains only in-frame clones and omits some. The sample includes a few hundred thousand clones, 70% to 90% of them seen just once. Trimming pared 1 base from V and 2 bases from J, leaving 9 bases between. The germline V gene has CDR1 LNHDA and CDR2 SQIVND (reference sequence). The CDR3 is 15 amino acids. Sequencing used peripheral blood. The gene calls are TRBV19 and TRBJ1-5, with D unclear. This receptor was identified in a woman aged 50 to 65 with acute or convalescent COVID-19. CDR3 loop: CASSIVWGGNQPQHF. DNA of the CDR3: TGTGCCAGTAGTATAGTATGGGGAGGCAATCAGCCCCAGCATTTT.